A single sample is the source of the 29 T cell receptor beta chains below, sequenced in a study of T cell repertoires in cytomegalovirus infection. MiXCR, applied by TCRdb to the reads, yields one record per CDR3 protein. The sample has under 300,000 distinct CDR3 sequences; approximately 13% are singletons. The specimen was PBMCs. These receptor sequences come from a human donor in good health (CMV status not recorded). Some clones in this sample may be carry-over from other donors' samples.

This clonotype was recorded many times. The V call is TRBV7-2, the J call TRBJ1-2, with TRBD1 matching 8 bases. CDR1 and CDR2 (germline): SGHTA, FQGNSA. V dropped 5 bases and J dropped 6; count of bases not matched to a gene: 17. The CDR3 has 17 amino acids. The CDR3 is CASSLTGTGLMGHGYTF. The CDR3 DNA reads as TGTGCCAGCAGCCTAACCGGGACAGGCCTAATGGGGCATGGCTACACCTTC. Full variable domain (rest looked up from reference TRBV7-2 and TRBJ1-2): GAGVSQSPSNKVTEKGKDVELRCDPISGHTALYWYRQSLGQGLEFLIYFQGNSAPDKSGLPSDRFSAERTGGSVSTLTIQRTQQEDSAVYLCASSLTGTGLMGHGYTFGSGTRLTVV.

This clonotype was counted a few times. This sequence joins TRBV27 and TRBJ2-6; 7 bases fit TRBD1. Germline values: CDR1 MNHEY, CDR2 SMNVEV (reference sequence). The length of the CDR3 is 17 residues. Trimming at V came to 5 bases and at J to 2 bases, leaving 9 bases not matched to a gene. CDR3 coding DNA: TGTGCCAGCAGTACCCCCCGACAGGGAACTGGGGCCAACGTCCTGACTTTC. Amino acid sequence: CASSTPRQGTGANVLTF.

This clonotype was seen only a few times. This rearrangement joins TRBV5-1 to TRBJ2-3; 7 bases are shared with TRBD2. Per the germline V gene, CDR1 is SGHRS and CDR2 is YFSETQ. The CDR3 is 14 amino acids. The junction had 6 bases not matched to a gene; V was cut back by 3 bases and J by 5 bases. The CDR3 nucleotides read TGCGCCAGCAGCTCTCGGGGGGAGTTAGATACGCAGTATTTT. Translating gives CASSSRGELDTQYF.

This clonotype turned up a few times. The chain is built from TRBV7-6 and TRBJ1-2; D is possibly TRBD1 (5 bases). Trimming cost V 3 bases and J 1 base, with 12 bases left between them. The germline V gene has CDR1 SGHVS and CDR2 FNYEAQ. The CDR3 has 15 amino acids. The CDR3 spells CASSFGPGGNYGYTF. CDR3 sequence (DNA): TGTGCCAGCAGCTTCGGACCGGGGGGTAACTATGGCTACACCTTC.

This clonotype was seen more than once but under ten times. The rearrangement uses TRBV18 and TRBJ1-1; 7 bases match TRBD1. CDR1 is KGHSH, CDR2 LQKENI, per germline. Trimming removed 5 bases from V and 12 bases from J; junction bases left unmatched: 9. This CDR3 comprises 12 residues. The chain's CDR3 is CASSGDREFTFF. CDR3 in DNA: TGTGCCAGCTCAGGAGACAGGGAATTTACTTTCTTT.

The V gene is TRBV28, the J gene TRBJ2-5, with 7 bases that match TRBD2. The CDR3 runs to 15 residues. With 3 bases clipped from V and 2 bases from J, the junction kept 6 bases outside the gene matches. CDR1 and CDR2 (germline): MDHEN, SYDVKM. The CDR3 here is CASSFGEGRQETQYF. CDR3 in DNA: TGTGCCAGCAGTTTCGGGGAGGGAAGACAAGAGACCCAGTACTTC. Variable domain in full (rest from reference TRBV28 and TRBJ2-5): DVKVTQSSRYLVKRTGEKVFLECVQDMDHENMFWYRQDPGLGLRLIYFSYDVKMKEKGDIPEGYSVSREKKERFSLILESASTNQTSMYLCASSFGEGRQETQYFGPGTRLLVL.

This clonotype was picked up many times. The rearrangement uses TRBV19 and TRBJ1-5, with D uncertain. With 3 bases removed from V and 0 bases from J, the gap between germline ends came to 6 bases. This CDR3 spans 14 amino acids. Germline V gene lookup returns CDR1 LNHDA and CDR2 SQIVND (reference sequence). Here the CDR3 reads CASSIDNSNQPQHF. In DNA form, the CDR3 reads TGTGCCAGTAGTATTGACAATAGCAATCAGCCCCAGCATTTT.

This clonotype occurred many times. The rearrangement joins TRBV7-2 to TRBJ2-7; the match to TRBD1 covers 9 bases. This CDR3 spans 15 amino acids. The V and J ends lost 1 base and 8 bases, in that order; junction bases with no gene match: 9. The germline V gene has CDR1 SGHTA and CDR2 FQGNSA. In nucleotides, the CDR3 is TGTGCCAGCAGCTTAGTTTCGGTCGGGACAGGGAAGCAGTACTTC. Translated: CASSLVSVGTGKQYF.

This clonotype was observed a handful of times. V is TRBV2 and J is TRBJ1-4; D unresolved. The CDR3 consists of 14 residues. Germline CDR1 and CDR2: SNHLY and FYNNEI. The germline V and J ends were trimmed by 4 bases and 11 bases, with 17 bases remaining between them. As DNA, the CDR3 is TGTGCCAGCAGTGTTGTCTTTTCGGGAGATAAACTGTTTTTT. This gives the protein CASSVVFSGDKLFF.

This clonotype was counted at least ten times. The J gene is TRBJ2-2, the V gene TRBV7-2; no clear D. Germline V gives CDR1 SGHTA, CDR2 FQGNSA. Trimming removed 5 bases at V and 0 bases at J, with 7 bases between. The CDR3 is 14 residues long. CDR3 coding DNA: TGTGCCAGCAGCATCATCGCGAACACCGGGGAGCTGTTTTTT. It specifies CASSIIANTGELFF.

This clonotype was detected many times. CDR3 DNA sequence: TGTGCCAGCAGCTTGGGGGAATATGGCTACACCTTC. Amino acids: CASSLGEYGYTF. This chain uses TRBV5-5 with TRBJ1-2; no firm D call. V lost 0 bases and J 5 bases, leaving 5 bases between the germline ends. The CDR3 is 12 residues long. Germline values: CDR1 SGHKS, CDR2 YYEKEE (reference sequence). Based on the CDR3 plus reference TRBV5-5 and TRBJ1-2, the full variable domain is DAGVTQSPTHLIKTRGQQVTLRCSPISGHKSVSWYQQVLGQGPQFIFQYYEKEERGRGNFPDRFSARQFPNYSSELNVNALLLGDSALYLCASSLGEYGYTFGSGTRLTVV.

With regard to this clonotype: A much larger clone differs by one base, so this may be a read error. CDR3 sequence reads: CASSSQAGFGNEQFF. CDR3 DNA: TGTGCCAGCAGTTCTCAAGCGGGATTCGGAAATGAGCAGTTCTTC. V usage is TRBV6-2 or TRBV6-3 and J usage is TRBJ2-1; TRBD2 matches 7 bases. The CDR3 extends over 15 amino acids. Looked up from germline, CDR1 is MNHEY and CDR2 is SVGEGT. J was trimmed by 7 bases and V by 4 bases; bases with no gene match: 10.

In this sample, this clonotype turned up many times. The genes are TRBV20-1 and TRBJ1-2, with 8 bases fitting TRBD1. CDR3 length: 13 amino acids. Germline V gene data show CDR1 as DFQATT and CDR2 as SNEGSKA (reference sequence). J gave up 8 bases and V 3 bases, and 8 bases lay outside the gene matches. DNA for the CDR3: TGCAGTGCTAGCCAGGGGGCGGGTGGAGGCTACACCTTC. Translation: CSASQGAGGGYTF.

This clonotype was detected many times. CDR3 loop: CASSSPDRSEKLFF. In nucleotides, the CDR3 is TGTGCCAGCAGTTCTCCGGACAGGAGTGAAAAACTGTTTTTT. The J gene is TRBJ1-4, the V gene TRBV6-2 or TRBV6-3, with 7 bases lining up with TRBD1. V shed 4 bases and J 7 bases; nucleotides not matched to a gene: 6. CDR3 length: 14 amino acids. Germline assignment: CDR1 MNHEY and CDR2 SVGEGT.

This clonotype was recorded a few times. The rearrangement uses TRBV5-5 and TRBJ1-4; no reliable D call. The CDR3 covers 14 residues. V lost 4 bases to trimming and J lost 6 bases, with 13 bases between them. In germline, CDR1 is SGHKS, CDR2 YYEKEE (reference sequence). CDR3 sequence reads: CASSAGAGDEKLFF. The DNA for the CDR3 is TGTGCCAGCAGCGCGGGAGCCGGGGATGAAAAACTGTTTTTT.

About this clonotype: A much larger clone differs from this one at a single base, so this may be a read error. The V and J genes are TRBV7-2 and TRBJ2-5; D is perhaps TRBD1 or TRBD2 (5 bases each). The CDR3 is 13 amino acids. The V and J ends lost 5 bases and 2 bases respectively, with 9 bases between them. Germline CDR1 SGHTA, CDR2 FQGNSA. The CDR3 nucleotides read TGTGCCAGCAGCCGGGACGGGCAAGAGACCCAGTACTTC. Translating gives CASSRDGQETQYF.

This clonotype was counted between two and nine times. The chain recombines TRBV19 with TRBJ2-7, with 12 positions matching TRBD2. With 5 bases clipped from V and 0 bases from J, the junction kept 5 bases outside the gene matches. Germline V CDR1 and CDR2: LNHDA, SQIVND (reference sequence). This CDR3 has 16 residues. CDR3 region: CASSPLTSGSSYEQYF. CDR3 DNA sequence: TGTGCCAGTAGTCCTCTGACTAGCGGGAGCTCCTACGAGCAGTACTTC.

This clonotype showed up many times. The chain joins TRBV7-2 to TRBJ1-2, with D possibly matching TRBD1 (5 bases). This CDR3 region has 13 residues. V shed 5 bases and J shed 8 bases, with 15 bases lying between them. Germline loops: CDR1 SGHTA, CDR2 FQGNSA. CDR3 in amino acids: CASSLSQARGYTF. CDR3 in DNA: TGTGCCAGCAGCCTCTCACAGGCGCGGGGCTACACCTTC. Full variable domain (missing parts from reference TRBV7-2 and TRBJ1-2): GAGVSQSPSNKVTEKGKDVELRCDPISGHTALYWYRQSLGQGLEFLIYFQGNSAPDKSGLPSDRFSAERTGGSVSTLTIQRTQQEDSAVYLCASSLSQARGYTFGSGTRLTVV.

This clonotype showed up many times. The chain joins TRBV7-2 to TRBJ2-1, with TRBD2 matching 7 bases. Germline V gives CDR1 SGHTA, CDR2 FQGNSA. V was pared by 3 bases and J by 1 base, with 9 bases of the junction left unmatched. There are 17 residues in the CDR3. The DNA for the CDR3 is TGTGCCAGCAGCTTCGAGGTAGCGGGTGCTTCCTACAATGAGCAGTTCTTC. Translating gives CASSFEVAGASYNEQFF.

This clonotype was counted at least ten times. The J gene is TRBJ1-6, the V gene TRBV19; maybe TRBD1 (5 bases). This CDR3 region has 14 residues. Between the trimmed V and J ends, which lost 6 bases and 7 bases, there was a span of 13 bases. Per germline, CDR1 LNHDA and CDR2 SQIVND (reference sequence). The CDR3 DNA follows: TGTGCCAGTAGGTCCGGGACGGGCAATTCACCCCTCCACTTT. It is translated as CASRSGTGNSPLHF.

In DNA, the CDR3 is TGTGCCAGCAGCTTCCAACAGGGGGCCCATGAGCAGTTCTTC. Amino acid sequence: CASSFQQGAHEQFF. The V gene is TRBV7-3, the J gene TRBJ2-1; 9 nucleotides agree with TRBD1. V lost 3 bases, J lost 8 bases, and 5 bases stayed unmatched. CDR3 length: 14 amino acids. Germline V gene data show CDR1 as SGHTA and CDR2 as FQGTGA.

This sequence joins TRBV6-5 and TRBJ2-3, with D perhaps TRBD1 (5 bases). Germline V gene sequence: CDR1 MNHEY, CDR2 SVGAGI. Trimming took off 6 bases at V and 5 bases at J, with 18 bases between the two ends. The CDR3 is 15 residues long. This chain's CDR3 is CASSRKGSQGDTQYF. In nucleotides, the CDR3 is TGTGCCAGCAGCCGCAAGGGCAGTCAGGGAGATACGCAGTATTTT.

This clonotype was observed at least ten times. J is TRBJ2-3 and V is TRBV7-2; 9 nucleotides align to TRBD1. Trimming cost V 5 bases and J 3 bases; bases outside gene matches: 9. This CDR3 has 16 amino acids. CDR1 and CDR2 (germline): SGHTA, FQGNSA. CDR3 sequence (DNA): TGTGCCAGCAGCGCGGGGAAAGGGACAGGGACAGATACGCAGTATTTT. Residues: CASSAGKGTGTDTQYF.

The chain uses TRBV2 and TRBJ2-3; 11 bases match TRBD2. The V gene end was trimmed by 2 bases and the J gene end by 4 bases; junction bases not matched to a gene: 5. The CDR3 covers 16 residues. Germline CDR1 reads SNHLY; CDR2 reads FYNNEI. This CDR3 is CASSELAGGRSDTQYF. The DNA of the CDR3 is TGTGCCAGCAGTGAACTAGCGGGAGGTCGGTCAGATACGCAGTATTTT.

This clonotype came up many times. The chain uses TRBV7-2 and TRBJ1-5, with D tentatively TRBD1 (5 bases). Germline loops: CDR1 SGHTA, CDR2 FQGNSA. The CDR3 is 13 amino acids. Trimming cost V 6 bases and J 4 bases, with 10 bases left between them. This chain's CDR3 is CASREGPNQPQHF. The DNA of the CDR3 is TGTGCCAGCAGGGAGGGGCCGAATCAGCCCCAGCATTTT.

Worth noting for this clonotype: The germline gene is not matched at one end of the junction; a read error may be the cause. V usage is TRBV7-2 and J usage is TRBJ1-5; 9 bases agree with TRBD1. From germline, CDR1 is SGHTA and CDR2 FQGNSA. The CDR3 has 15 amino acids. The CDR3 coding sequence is TGTGCCGGCAGCTCGGGACAGGGAAGCAATCAGCCCCAGCATTTT. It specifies CAGSSGQGSNQPQHF.

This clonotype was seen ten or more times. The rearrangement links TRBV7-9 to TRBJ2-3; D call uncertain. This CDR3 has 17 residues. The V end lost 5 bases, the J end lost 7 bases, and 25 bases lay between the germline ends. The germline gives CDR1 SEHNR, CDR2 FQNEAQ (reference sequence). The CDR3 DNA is TGTGCCAGCAGCCCCCTCGGGCAGACCACTGCAGTGAATACGCAGTATTTT. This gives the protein CASSPLGQTTAVNTQYF.

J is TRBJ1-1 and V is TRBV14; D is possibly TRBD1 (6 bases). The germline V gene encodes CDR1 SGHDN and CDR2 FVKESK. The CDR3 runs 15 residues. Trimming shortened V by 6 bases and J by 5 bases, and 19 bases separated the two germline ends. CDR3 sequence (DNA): TGTGCCAGCAGTCCGGAAAGGGGGGAAAGGACTGAAGCTTTCTTT. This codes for CASSPERGERTEAFF.

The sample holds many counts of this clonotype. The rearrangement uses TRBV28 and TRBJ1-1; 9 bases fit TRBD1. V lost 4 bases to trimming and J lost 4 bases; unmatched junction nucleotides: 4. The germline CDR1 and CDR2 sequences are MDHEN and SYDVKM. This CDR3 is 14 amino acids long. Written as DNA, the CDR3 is TGTGCCAGCAGTTGGACAGGGGAGTTCACTGAAGCTTTCTTT. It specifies CASSWTGEFTEAFF.